This paragraph covers one TCR beta chain sequence. The antigen remains undetermined. The entry originates in a study of T cells in tumors after PD-1 blockade. Turning to the study itself: A subset received ongoing vismodegib 150 mg daily alongside anti-PD-1 therapy. Study-wide results and limits: After therapy, most expanded exhausted CD8+ clones were absent pre-treatment, suggesting clonal replacement.

Input was about 616 ng to 6,500 ng of genomic DNA from tumor or blood. The CDR3 runs 15 residues. Germline-derived CDR1 and CDR2 are SGDLS and YYNGEE. Trimming removed 0 bases at V and 2 bases at J, with 10 bases between. Libraries were prepared by immunoSEQ multiplex PCR; TCRdb keeps only in-frame clonotypes and omits some of them. The sample includes roughly 8,200 clones, 55% to 75% seen only once; the top ten take approximately 4.5%. The clonotype comes from a human donor with basal cell carcinoma. The V gene is TRBV9, the J gene TRBJ2-3; weak D call: TRBD2 (5 bases). Specimen: tumor tissue, collected after anti-PD-1 treatment. CDR3 amino acids: CASSVGTANTDTQYF. Written as DNA, the CDR3 is TGTGCCAGCAGCGTAGGGACTGCCAACACAGATACGCAGTATTTT.